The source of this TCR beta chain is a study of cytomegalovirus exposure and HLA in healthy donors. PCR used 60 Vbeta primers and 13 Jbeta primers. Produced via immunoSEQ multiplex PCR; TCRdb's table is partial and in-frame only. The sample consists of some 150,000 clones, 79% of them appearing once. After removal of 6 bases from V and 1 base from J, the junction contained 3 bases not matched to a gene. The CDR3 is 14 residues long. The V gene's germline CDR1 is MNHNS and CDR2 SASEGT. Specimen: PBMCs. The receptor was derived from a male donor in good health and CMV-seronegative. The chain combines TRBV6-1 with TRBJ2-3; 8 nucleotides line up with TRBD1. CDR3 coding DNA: TGTGCCAGCAGGCCAGGGGGCCGCACAGATACGCAGTATTTT. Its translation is CASRPGGRTDTQYF.